Listed below are T cell receptor beta chains from one sample, sequenced in a study of human T cells and chemical hapten exposure. TCRdb re-called the RACE reads with MiXCR, one entry per CDR3 protein. The table records 250,000 to 300,000 distinct CDR3 sequences, about 7.7% of them present only once. The starting material was whole blood, obtained in connection with sensitization to the hapten diphenylcyclopropenone (DPC). All receptors derive from a man between 18 and 29 years old with alopecia areata. Some clones in this sample may be carry-over from other donors' samples. Both conserved end residues are part of each CDR3. Fields, in order: J gene, V gene, CDR3 protein.

TRBJ1-5 TRBV6-2/TRBV6-3 CASGPFEGVRQPQHF
TRBJ2-5 TRBV7-2 CASTEDISETQYF
TRBJ2-7 TRBV12-3/TRBV12-4 CASSLNSPYEQYF
TRBJ1-4 TRBV4-3 CASSQPRQGGNEKLFF
TRBJ2-1 TRBV7-9 CASSLLSGGADYHYEQFF
TRBJ2-7 TRBV7-2 CASSLPGGAYEQYF
TRBJ2-3 TRBV3-2 CASSHHSVGGTDTQYF
TRBJ2-3 TRBV12-3/TRBV12-4 CASSFVGITDTQYF
TRBJ2-1 TRBV28 CASSLEGALYNEQFF
TRBJ2-1 TRBV12-3/TRBV12-4 CASSYSGNEQFF
TRBJ1-1 TRBV6-2/TRBV6-3 CASSFLRGRLYTEAFF
TRBJ2-5 TRBV3-1 CASSQDLGVETQYF
TRBJ2-5 TRBV6-5 CASRPSGGEETQYF
TRBJ1-1 TRBV29-1 CSVDVSTALLAEAFF
TRBJ2-1 TRBV2 CASVPESSFF
TRBJ1-1 TRBV9 CASSTSNTEAFF
TRBJ2-5 TRBV6-2/TRBV6-3 CASSSSGGPETQYF
TRBJ2-1 TRBV6-5 CASSYAASDYFYNEQFF
TRBJ2-1 TRBV20-1 CSAVQLAGGHNEQFF
TRBJ1-1 TRBV6-2/TRBV6-3 CASSYRGPEAFF
TRBJ2-3 TRBV28 CASSFRASQYTDTQYF
TRBJ1-6 TRBV5-1 CASSPSTGTNSPLHF
TRBJ1-2 TRBV4-1 CASSQEGLGANYGYTF